These T cell receptor beta chains were read from a single sample in a study of T cell responses to AZD1222 COVID-19 vaccine. Clones were sequenced by immunoSEQ multiplex PCR, and TCRdb holds only the in-frame ones, with some missing. This table has around 120,000 clones, 80% to 90% appearing once. The specimen comprised peripheral blood, sampled on day 0 of AZD1222 vaccination. The source of these receptors is an adult in good health. Both conserved end residues are part of each CDR3. The D gene is left open where the match is weak. Rows give clone size only sometimes, using once, few, many, or a class for an expanded clone.

>-|-|TRBJ2-7|TRBV7-6
CASSLDQGPYEQYF
TGTGCCAGCAGCTTAGACCAGGGCCCCTACGAGCAGTACTTC
>TRBD1|-|TRBJ1-5|TRBV6-5
CASSSGQARVPQHF
TGTGCCAGCAGTTCCGGACAGGCCAGGGTGCCCCAGCATTTT
>TRBD1|-|TRBJ1-2|TRBV6-6
CASTPGTGGDYGYTF
TGTGCCAGCACTCCCGGGACAGGGGGCGACTATGGCTACACCTTC
>-|-|TRBJ2-1|TRBV6-6
CASSYGRGGNEQFF
TGTGCCAGCAGTTATGGAAGGGGGGGCAATGAGCAGTTCTTC
>-|-|TRBJ1-6|TRBV5-4
CASSQDSASLPLHF
TGTGCCAGCAGCCAGGACAGTGCTTCTTTACCCCTCCACTTT
>-|-|TRBJ2-6|TRBV28
CASTGGLGANVLTF
TGTGCCAGCACCGGGGGCCTTGGGGCCAACGTCCTGACTTTC
>-|-|TRBJ2-7|TRBV28
CASRELSGAGIRGQYF
TGTGCCAGCAGGGAATTGAGCGGAGCGGGCATACGAGGGCAGTACTTC
>-|-|TRBJ1-2|TRBV7-9
CASSPSGGSGYTF
TGTGCCAGCAGCCCCTCCGGGGGGTCTGGCTACACCTTC
>-|once|TRBJ1-5|TRBV3-1/TRBV3-2
CASSVGYSNQPQHF
TGTGCCAGCAGTGTCGGGTATAGCAATCAGCCCCAGCATTTT
>-|-|TRBJ2-1|TRBV20-1
CSAVPFEQFF
TGCAGTGCTGTCCCCTTTGAGCAGTTCTTC
>-|-|TRBJ1-1|TRBV11-3
CASSWTAQTEAFF
TGTGCCAGCAGCTGGACAGCCCAGACTGAAGCTTTCTTT
>TRBD2|-|TRBJ2-1|TRBV5-1
CASSLALAAYNEQFF
TGCGCCAGCAGCTTGGCACTAGCGGCATACAATGAGCAGTTCTTC
>-|-|TRBJ2-3|TRBV30
CAWSVRGGQLADTQYF
TGTGCCTGGAGTGTACGTGGAGGACAGTTGGCAGATACGCAGTATTTT
>-|-|TRBJ2-3|TRBV5-1
CASSPAGGLVTDTQYF
TGCGCCAGCAGCCCCGCTGGGGGGCTCGTCACAGATACGCAGTATTTT
>-|-|TRBJ1-2|TRBV12-3/TRBV12-4
CASSFGSPYGYTF
TGTGCCAGCAGTTTCGGGTCCCCCTATGGCTACACCTTC